This T cell receptor (beta chain) is drawn from a study of OX40 agonist ivuxolimab in advanced cancers. The wider study: Patients with prior anti-PD-1, anti-PD-L1 or anti-CTLA-4 therapy were eligible; 40% had some.

Concerning this clone: Its antigen is still unknown.

This CDR3 contains 13 residues. V lost 6 bases, J lost 4 bases, and 9 bases lay in between. CDR1 MNHNS and CDR2 SASEGT come from the germline V gene. Overall study findings and caveats: The mean number of expanded clones was higher in CD8+ T cells than in CD4+. Specificity for antigen went undetermined in the expanded peripheral T cells.

Produced via immunoSEQ multiplex PCR; TCRdb's table is partial and in-frame only. Altogether almost 85,000 clones are present, about 91% being singletons, with the ten largest covering around 0.19%. The sample in question was CD4+ or CD8+ T cells sorted from blood, obtained in a trial of the OX40 agonist ivuxolimab. The chain uses TRBV6-1 and TRBJ1-4; D unresolved. This sequence was found in an adult with an advanced solid tumor such as melanoma, head and neck, liver or kidney cancer. The CDR3 sequence is CASRRVHNEKLFF. The CDR3 bases are TGTGCCAGCAGGAGGGTCCATAATGAAAAACTGTTTTTT.